This TCR beta chain originates from a study of blood T cell repertoires in COVID-19. As for the study in general: The samples span acute and convalescent COVID-19 from the United States, Italy and Spain.

Only in-frame clones appear in the TCRdb table, and some are missing; sequencing was by immunoSEQ multiplex PCR. The sample shows roughly 300,000 clones, 85% of them seen only once. The sequenced material came from peripheral blood. The clonotype originates from a human donor in a cohort sampled during active COVID-19.

DNA of the CDR3: TGTGCCAGCAGTGTTGGGGGCGGAGAGACCCAGTACTTC. The encoded protein is CASSVGGGETQYF. This chain uses TRBV2 with TRBJ2-5; D is possibly TRBD1 (6 bases). Germline V lookup: CDR1 SNHLY, CDR2 FYNNEI. The CDR3 extends over 13 amino acids. V gave up 4 bases and J gave up 4 bases, with 10 bases separating them.